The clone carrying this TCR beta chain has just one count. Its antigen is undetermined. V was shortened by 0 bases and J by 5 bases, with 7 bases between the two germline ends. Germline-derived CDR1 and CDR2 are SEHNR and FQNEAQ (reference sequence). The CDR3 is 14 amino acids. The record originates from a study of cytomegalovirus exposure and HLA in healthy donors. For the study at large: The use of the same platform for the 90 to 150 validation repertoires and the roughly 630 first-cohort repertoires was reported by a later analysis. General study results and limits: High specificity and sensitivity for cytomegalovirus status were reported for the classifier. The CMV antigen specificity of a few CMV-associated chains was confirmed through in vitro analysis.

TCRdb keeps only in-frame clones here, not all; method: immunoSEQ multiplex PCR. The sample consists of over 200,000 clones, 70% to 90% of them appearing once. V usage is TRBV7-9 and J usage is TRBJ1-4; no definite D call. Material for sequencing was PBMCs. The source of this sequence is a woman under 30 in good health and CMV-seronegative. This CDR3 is CASSLARKNEKLFF. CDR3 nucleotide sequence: TGTGCCAGCAGCTTAGCCAGGAAGAATGAAAAACTGTTTTTT.